This TCR beta chain was captured in a study of cytomegalovirus exposure and HLA in healthy donors. About the study: An early release of data contained roughly 86 million unique TCRs, which came from HLA-typed donors.

There were likely unrecorded immune exposures, though donors were nominally healthy when sampled. Use of 60 Vbeta and 13 Jbeta primers characterized the PCR. Some clones are missing from TCRdb's copy, which holds only in-frame ones; the method was immunoSEQ multiplex PCR. The table has about 160,000 clones, roughly four fifths seen once. Study results and limitations: Accurate prediction of HLA-A and HLA-B alleles (for most subjects) was reportedly achieved from TCR beta sequences.

Turning to this clone: Its target is not known.

This receptor was identified in a girl aged 2-15 years in good health and CMV-seropositive. Sequencing was performed on PBMCs.

Written as DNA, the CDR3 is TGTGCCAGCAGCCCTGGCGAGGCCACTGAAGCTTTCTTT. Amino acid sequence: CASSPGEATEAFF. The genes are TRBV28 and TRBJ1-1, with D hard to call. This CDR3 is 13 amino acids long. V was trimmed by 6 bases and J by 4 bases, leaving 12 bases between them. Germline assignment: CDR1 MDHEN and CDR2 SYDVKM.